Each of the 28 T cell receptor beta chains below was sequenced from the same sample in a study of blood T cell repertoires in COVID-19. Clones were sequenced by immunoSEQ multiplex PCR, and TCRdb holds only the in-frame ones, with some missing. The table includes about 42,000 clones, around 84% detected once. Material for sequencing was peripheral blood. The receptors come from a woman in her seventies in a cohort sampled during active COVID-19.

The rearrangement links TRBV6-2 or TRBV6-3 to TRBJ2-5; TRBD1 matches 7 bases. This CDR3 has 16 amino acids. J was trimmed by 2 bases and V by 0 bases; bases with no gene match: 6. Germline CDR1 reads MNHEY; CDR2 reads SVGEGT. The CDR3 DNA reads TGTGCCAGCAGTTACTCGTGGGACAGTACTCAAGAGACCCAGTACTTC. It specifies CASSYSWDSTQETQYF.

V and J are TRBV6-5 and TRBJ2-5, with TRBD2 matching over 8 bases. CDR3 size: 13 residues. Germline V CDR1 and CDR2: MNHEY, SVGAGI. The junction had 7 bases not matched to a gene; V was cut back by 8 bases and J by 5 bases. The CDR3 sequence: CASAGGVRETQYF. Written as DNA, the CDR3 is TGTGCCAGCGCCGGGGGGGTCAGGGAGACCCAGTACTTC.

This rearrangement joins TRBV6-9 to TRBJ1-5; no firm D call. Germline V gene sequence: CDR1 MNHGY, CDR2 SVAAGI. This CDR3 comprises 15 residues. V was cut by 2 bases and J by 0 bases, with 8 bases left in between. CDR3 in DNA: TGTGCCAGCAGTTATAGCGGAAATAGCAATCAGCCCCAGCATTTT. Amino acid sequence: CASSYSGNSNQPQHF.

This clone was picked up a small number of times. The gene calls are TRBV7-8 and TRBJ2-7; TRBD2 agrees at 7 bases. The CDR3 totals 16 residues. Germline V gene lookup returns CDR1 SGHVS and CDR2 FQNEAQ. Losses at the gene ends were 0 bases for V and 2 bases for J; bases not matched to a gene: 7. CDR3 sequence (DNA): TGTGCCAGCAGCTTAGCGGGAAGCGGGATAGCCTACGAGCAGTACTTC. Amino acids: CASSLAGSGIAYEQYF. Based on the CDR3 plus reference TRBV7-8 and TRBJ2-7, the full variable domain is GAGVSQSPRYKVAKRGQDVALRCDPISGHVSLFWYQQALGQGPEFLTYFQNEAQLDKSGLPSDRFFAERPEGSVSTLKIQRTQQEDSAVYLCASSLAGSGIAYEQYFGPGTRLTVT.

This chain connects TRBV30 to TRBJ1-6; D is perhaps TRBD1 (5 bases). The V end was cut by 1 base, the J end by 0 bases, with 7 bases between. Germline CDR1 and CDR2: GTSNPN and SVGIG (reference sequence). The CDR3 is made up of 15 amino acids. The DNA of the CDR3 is TGTGCCTGGAGTGGCGGGGGCTCCTATAATTCACCCCTCCACTTT. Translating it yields CAWSGGGSYNSPLHF.

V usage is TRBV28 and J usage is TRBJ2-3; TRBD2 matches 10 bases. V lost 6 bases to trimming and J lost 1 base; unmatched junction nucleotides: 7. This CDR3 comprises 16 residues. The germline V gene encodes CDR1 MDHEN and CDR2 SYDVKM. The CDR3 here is CASSLGLAGGTDTQYF. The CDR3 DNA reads TGTGCCAGCAGCCTCGGCCTAGCGGGAGGCACAGATACGCAGTATTTT. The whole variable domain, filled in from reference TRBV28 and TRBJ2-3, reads DVKVTQSSRYLVKRTGEKVFLECVQDMDHENMFWYRQDPGLGLRLIYFSYDVKMKEKGDIPEGYSVSREKKERFSLILESASTNQTSMYLCASSLGLAGGTDTQYFGPGTRLTVL.

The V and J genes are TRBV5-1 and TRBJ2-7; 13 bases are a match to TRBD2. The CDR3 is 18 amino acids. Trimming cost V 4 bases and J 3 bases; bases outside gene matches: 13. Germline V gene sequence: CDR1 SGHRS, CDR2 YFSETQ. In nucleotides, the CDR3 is TGCGCCAGCAGCCCGGGACTAGCGGGGAGGGGGAACCGCTACGAGCAGTACTTC. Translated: CASSPGLAGRGNRYEQYF.

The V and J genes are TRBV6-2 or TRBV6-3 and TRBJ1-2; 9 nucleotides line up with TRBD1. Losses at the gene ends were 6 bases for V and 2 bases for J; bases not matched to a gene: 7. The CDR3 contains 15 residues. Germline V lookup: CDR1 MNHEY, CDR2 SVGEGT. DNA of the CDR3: TGTGCCAGCAGCCGAAGGGGACAGGGAAACTATGGCTACACCTTC. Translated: CASSRRGQGNYGYTF.

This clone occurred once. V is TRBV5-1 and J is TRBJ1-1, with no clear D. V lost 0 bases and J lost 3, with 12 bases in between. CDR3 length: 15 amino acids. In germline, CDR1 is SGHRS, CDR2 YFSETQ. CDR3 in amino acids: CASSLEAGGDTEAFF. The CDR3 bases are TGCGCCAGCAGCTTGGAAGCAGGAGGCGACACTGAAGCTTTCTTT.

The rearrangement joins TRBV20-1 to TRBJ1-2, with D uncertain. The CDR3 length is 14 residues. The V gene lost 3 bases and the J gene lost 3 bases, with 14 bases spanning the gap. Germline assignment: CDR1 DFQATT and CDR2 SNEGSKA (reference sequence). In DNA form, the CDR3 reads TGCAGTGCTAGTCGGGGAGGACTTCACTATGGCTACACCTTC. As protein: CSASRGGLHYGYTF.

The CDR3 nucleotides read TGTGCCAGCAGTCCACAGGGGGTTAATTCACCCCTCCACTTT. This translates into CASSPQGVNSPLHF. V usage is TRBV2 and J usage is TRBJ1-6; 8 nucleotides align to TRBD1. The J segment lost 6 bases and the V segment lost 5 bases, leaving 3 bases of the junction unmatched. Germline V gene sequence: CDR1 SNHLY, CDR2 FYNNEI. The CDR3 length is 14 residues.

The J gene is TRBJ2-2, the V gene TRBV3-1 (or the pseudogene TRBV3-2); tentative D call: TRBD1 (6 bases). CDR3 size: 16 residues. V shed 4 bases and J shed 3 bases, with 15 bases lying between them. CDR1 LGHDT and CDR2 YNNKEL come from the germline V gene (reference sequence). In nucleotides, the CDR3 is TGTGCCAGCAGCCGAGAGGGGACACAGTACACCGGGGAGCTGTTTTTT. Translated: CASSREGTQYTGELFF.

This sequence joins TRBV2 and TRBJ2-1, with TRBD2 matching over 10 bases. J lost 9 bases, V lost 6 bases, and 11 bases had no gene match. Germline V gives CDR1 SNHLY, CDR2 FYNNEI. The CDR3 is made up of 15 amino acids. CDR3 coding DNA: TGTGCCAGCAGCGCCTCAAGCGGGAGGGCTAGTGAGCAGTTCTTC. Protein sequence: CASSASSGRASEQFF.

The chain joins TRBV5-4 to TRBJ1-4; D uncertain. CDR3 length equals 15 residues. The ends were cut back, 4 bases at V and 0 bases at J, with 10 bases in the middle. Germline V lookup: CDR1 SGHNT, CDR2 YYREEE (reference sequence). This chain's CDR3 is CASSAQGATNEKLFF. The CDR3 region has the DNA TGTGCCAGCAGCGCGCAAGGAGCAACTAATGAAAAACTGTTTTTT.

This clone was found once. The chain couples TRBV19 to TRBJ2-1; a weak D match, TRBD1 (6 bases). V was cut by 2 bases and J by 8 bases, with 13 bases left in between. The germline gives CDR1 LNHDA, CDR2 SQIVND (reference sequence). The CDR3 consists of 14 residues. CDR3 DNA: TGTGCCAGTAGTATATGGCAGGGGTTGGATGAGCAGTTCTTC. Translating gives CASSIWQGLDEQFF.

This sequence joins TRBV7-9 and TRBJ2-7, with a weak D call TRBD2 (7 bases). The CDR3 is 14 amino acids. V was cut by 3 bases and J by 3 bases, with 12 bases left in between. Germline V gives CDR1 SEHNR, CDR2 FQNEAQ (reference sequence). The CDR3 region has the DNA TGTGCCAGCAGCTTGGGAGGGGGGGGCTACGAGCAGTACTTC. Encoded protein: CASSLGGGGYEQYF.

The CDR3 region has the DNA TGTGCCTGTGCAGTGGGACAGGGAGTGTTCGAGCAGTACTTC. The encoded protein is CACAVGQGVFEQYF. The rearrangement joins TRBV30 to TRBJ2-7; 9 bases are a match to TRBD1. The CDR3 is 14 residues long. The V gene's germline CDR1 is GTSNPN and CDR2 SVGIG (reference sequence). V was clipped by 6 bases and J by 6 bases; unmatched bases: 12.

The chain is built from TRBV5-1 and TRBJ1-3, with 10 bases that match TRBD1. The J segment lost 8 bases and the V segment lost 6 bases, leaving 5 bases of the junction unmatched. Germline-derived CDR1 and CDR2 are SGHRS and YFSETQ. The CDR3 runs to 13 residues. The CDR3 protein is CASNTGQGDTIYF. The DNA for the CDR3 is TGCGCCAGCAATACCGGACAGGGGGACACCATATATTTT.

CDR3 in amino acids: CASSLSVQPPSNSPLHF. The DNA for the CDR3 is TGTGCCAGCAGCTTATCCGTACAGCCCCCTTCGAATTCACCCCTCCACTTT. V usage is TRBV7-9 and J usage is TRBJ1-6; D is uncertain. The CDR3 spans 17 residues. CDR1 and CDR2 from the germline V gene are SEHNR and FQNEAQ (reference sequence). V gave up 2 bases and J gave up 7 bases, with 18 bases separating them.

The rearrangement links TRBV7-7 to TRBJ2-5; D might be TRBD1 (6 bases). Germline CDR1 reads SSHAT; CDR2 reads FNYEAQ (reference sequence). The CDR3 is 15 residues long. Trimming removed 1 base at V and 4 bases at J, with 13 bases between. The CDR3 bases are TGTGCCAGCAGCTTAGGACGGACAGCATCAGAGACCCAGTACTTC. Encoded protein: CASSLGRTASETQYF.

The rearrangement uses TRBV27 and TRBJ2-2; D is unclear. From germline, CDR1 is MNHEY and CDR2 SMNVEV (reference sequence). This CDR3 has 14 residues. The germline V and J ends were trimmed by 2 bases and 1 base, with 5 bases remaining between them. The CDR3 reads CASSLGQNTGELFF. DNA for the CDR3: TGTGCCAGCAGTTTAGGCCAGAACACCGGGGAGCTGTTTTTT.

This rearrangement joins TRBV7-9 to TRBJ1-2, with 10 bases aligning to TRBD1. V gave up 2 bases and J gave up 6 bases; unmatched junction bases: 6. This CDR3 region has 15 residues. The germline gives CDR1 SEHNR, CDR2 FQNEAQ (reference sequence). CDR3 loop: CASSLRDRGADGYTF. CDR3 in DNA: TGTGCCAGCAGCTTAAGGGACAGGGGAGCGGATGGCTACACCTTC. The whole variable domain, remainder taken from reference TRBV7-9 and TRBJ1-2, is DTGVSQNPRHKITKRGQNVTFRCDPISEHNRLYWYRQTLGQGPEFLTYFQNEAQLEKSRLLSDRFSAERPKGSFSTLEIQRTEQGDSAMYLCASSLRDRGADGYTFGSGTRLTVV.

The DNA for the CDR3 is TGCGCCAGCACCCGATCACAGGGTGGACAGCCCCAGCATTTT. Protein sequence: CASTRSQGGQPQHF. The gene calls are TRBV5-1 and TRBJ1-5, with D possibly matching TRBD1 (6 bases). Germline CDR1 is SGHRS and CDR2 is YFSETQ. This CDR3 contains 14 residues. V lost 6 bases, J lost 7 bases, and 17 bases lay in between.

CDR3 coding DNA: TGTGCCAGCAGCGTAGGGGGAGGGCTTACAGATACGCAGTATTTT. Translating it yields CASSVGGGLTDTQYF. This chain uses TRBV9 with TRBJ2-3; 7 nucleotides line up with TRBD2. The germline V gene encodes CDR1 SGDLS and CDR2 YYNGEE. The V gene end was trimmed by 0 bases and the J gene end by 3 bases; junction bases not matched to a gene: 4. This CDR3 is 15 amino acids long. The whole variable domain, filled in from reference TRBV9 and TRBJ2-3, reads DSGVTQTPKHLITATGQRVTLRCSPRSGDLSVYWYQQSLDQGLQFLIQYYNGEERAKGNILERFSAQQFPDLHSELNLSSLELGDSALYFCASSVGGGLTDTQYFGPGTRLTVL.

The CDR3 DNA follows: TGTGCCTGGAGTGCCCAGGGTAGGGGGGAGCTGTTTTTT. As protein: CAWSAQGRGELFF. This chain uses TRBV30 with TRBJ2-2; maybe TRBD1 (5 bases). Per the germline V gene, CDR1 is GTSNPN and CDR2 is SVGIG (reference sequence). Deletions cut 1 base from V and 8 bases from J, with 11 bases between. The CDR3 extends over 13 amino acids.

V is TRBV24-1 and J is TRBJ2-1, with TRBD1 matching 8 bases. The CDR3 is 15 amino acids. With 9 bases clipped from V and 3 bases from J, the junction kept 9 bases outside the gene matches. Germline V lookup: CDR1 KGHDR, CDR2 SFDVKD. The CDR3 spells CATSPAGGLYNEQFF. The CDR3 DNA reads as TGTGCCACCTCCCCCGCAGGGGGCCTCTACAATGAGCAGTTCTTC.

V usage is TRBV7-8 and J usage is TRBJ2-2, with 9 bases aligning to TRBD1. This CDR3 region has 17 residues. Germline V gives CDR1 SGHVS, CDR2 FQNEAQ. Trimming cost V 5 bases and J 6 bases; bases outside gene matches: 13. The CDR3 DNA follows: TGTGCCAGCAGCACGCGATTACAGGGGGCCGGACCCGGGGAGCTGTTTTTT. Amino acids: CASSTRLQGAGPGELFF.

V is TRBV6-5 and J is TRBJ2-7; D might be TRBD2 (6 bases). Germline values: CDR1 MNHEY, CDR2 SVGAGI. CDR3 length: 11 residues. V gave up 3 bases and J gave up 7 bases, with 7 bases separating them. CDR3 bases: TGTGCCAGCAGTTATGGAGGGGAGCAGTACTTC. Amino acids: CASSYGGEQYF.